This TCR beta chain was observed in a study of EBV T-cell therapy then PD-1 blockade in nasopharyngeal carcinoma. Produced via immunoSEQ multiplex PCR; TCRdb's table is partial and in-frame only. The sample lists some 20,000 clones, 84% occurring once. Specified treatment: AdE1-LMPpoly-expanded autologous EBV-specific T-cell therapy followed by anti-PD-1 nivolumab. Trimming took 6 bases from V and 6 from J, leaving 18 bases between them. Germline assignment: CDR1 MDHEN and CDR2 SYDVKM. The CDR3 length is 15 residues. About this clone: Antigen specificity is unknown.

This TCR was sampled from a man aged 35 to 55 with nasopharyngeal carcinoma. Sequencing used CD8+ T cells from blood, obtained around day 30 from a patient whose treatment included autologous EBV-specific T cells and nivolumab. The gene calls are TRBV28 and TRBJ2-1, with a tentative D call TRBD2 (7 bases). CDR3 amino acids: CASSPRMGGGNEQFF. The CDR3 DNA follows: TGTGCCAGCAGCCCAAGGATGGGAGGGGGCAATGAGCAGTTCTTC.